A single sample gave rise to the 26 T cell receptor beta chains below, sequenced in a study of blood T cell repertoires in COVID-19. Only in-frame clones appear in the TCRdb table, and some are missing; sequencing was by immunoSEQ multiplex PCR. The sample lists around 200,000 clones, around 83% occurring once. Sequencing used peripheral blood. The receptors come from a woman of 80 years or more with acute or convalescent COVID-19.

The chain links TRBV6-1 to TRBJ2-5, with 13 bases aligning to TRBD2. Trimming removed 1 base from V and 5 bases from J; junction bases left unmatched: 1. From germline, CDR1 is MNHNS and CDR2 SASEGT. The CDR3 covers 15 residues. CDR3 amino acids: CASSEGGLAGETQYF. The CDR3 region has the DNA TGTGCCAGCAGTGAAGGGGGACTAGCGGGGGAGACCCAGTACTTC.

V usage is TRBV6-2 or TRBV6-3 and J usage is TRBJ1-2, with a tentative D call TRBD1 (6 bases). Germline values: CDR1 MNHEY, CDR2 SVGEGT. CDR3 size: 14 residues. Trimming removed 2 bases from V and 9 bases from J, with 16 bases in between. CDR3 amino acids: CASSYMRQGIRYTF. In DNA form, the CDR3 reads TGTGCCAGCAGTTACATGAGGCAGGGGATTCGCTACACCTTC.

J is TRBJ2-7 and V is TRBV27, with 9 nucleotides matching TRBD2. The germline V gene encodes CDR1 MNHEY and CDR2 SMNVEV (reference sequence). This CDR3 has 15 residues. Trimming removed 3 bases from V and 5 bases from J; junction bases left unmatched: 8. The CDR3 DNA follows: TGTGCCAGCAGTTTCGGTGGGGCGGGAGGGCACGAGCAGTACTTC. Protein sequence: CASSFGGAGGHEQYF.

The J gene is TRBJ1-3, the V gene TRBV7-8; D is undetermined. Trimming stripped 2 bases from V and 7 bases from J, with 15 bases between. This CDR3 contains 15 residues. Germline assignment: CDR1 SGHVS and CDR2 FQNEAQ. The CDR3 sequence: CASSLTPRVTNTIYF. CDR3 nucleotides: TGTGCCAGCAGCTTAACGCCGAGGGTTACGAACACCATATATTTT.

The J gene is TRBJ2-6, the V gene TRBV6-5; D unresolved. The CDR3 is made up of 13 amino acids. The germline V and J ends were trimmed by 7 bases and 1 base, with 5 bases remaining between them. CDR1 and CDR2 (germline): MNHEY, SVGAGI. Written as DNA, the CDR3 is TGTGCCAGCACAAAATCTGGGGCCAACGTCCTGACTTTC. Its translation is CASTKSGANVLTF.

In its sample, this clone was seen once. The V and J genes are TRBV6-6 and TRBJ2-7; the match to TRBD2 covers 8 bases. Germline trimming cut 0 bases from V and 6 bases from J; bases unmatched to any gene: 7. This CDR3 spans 15 amino acids. Germline loops: CDR1 MNHNY, CDR2 SVGAGI (reference sequence). CDR3: CASSYSWGLVGEQYF. The CDR3 region has the DNA TGTGCCAGCAGTTACTCATGGGGACTAGTAGGCGAGCAGTACTTC.

This sequence joins TRBV5-4 and TRBJ2-1; D might be TRBD2 (6 bases). The V and J ends lost 2 bases and 5 bases respectively, with 14 bases between them. The CDR3 length is 15 residues. The germline CDR1 and CDR2 sequences are SGHNT and YYREEE (reference sequence). The CDR3 loop is CASSLPPGLHNEQFF. CDR3 in DNA: TGTGCCAGCAGCTTACCCCCGGGACTCCACAATGAGCAGTTCTTC.

The chain links TRBV18 to TRBJ1-5; TRBD1 might be the D (6 bases). This CDR3 is built from 18 residues. Between the trimmed V and J ends, which lost 4 bases and 2 bases, there was a span of 21 bases. Looked up from germline, CDR1 is KGHSH and CDR2 is LQKENI. The chain's CDR3 is CASSQRGGRGGGNQPQHF. For the CDR3, the DNA is TGTGCCAGCTCACAACGAGGAGGTCGAGGGGGTGGCAATCAGCCCCAGCATTTT.

The chain joins TRBV19 to TRBJ1-1; D not certain. The CDR3 has 15 residues. Looked up from germline, CDR1 is LNHDA and CDR2 is SQIVND (reference sequence). Trimming pared 3 bases from V and 4 bases from J, leaving 15 bases between. CDR3: CASSISLVSITEAFF. The CDR3, as DNA: TGTGCCAGTAGTATCTCGTTGGTGAGTATCACTGAAGCTTTCTTT.

The genes are TRBV11-3 and TRBJ1-4; D is undetermined. Trimming shortened V by 5 bases and J by 7 bases, and 11 bases separated the two germline ends. CDR3 size: 13 residues. Per germline, CDR1 SGHNT and CDR2 YENEEA. The CDR3 bases are TGTGCCAGCAGCCGCAGCCGGGGTGAAAAACTGTTTTTT. This gives the protein CASSRSRGEKLFF. Complete variable domain (other parts from reference TRBV11-3 and TRBJ1-4): EAGVVQSPRYKIIEKKQPVAFWCNPISGHNTLYWYLQNLGQGPELLIRYENEEAVDDSQLPKDRFSAERLKGVDSTLKIQPAELGDSAVYLCASSRSRGEKLFFGSGTQLSVL.

J is TRBJ1-2 and V is TRBV6-6; weak D call: TRBD1 (5 bases). Per germline, CDR1 MNHNY and CDR2 SVGAGI (reference sequence). V lost 0 bases to trimming and J lost 8 bases, with 10 bases between them. This CDR3 is built from 13 residues. In nucleotides, the CDR3 is TGTGCCAGCAGTTACTCAGGGGCCGGGGGCTACACCTTC. It translates to CASSYSGAGGYTF.

The chain uses TRBV18 and TRBJ2-3; D is unclear. This CDR3 has 16 amino acids. CDR1 and CDR2 (germline): KGHSH, LQKENI. V lost 2 bases and J 0 bases, leaving 12 bases between the germline ends. The CDR3 spells CASSPINSRSTDTQYF. As DNA, the CDR3 is TGTGCCAGCTCACCAATTAACAGTCGAAGCACAGATACGCAGTATTTT. The complete variable domain, with remaining parts taken from reference TRBV18 and TRBJ2-3, reads NAGVMQNPRHLVRRRGQEARLRCSPMKGHSHVYWYRQLPEEGLKFMVYLQKENIIDESGMPKERFSAEFPKEGPSILRIQQVVRGDSAAYFCASSPINSRSTDTQYFGPGTRLTVL.

This chain joins TRBV9 and TRBJ2-1; unclear D gene. Germline lookup yields CDR1 SGDLS and CDR2 YYNGEE. CDR3 length: 13 amino acids. V lost 3 bases and J 4 bases, leaving 8 bases between the germline ends. CDR3 in amino acids: CASSDQIYNEQFF. The DNA of the CDR3 is TGTGCCAGCAGCGATCAGATTTACAATGAGCAGTTCTTC.

This sequence joins TRBV7-2 and TRBJ1-3, with D possibly matching TRBD1 (5 bases). The CDR3 is 18 residues long. Germline lookup yields CDR1 SGHTA and CDR2 FQGNSA. Trimming took 1 base from V and 4 from J, leaving 20 bases between them. The CDR3 reads CASSLGGTPELRGNTIYF. CDR3 nucleotide sequence: TGTGCCAGCAGCTTAGGGGGGACTCCAGAGCTGAGGGGAAACACCATATATTTT.

The rearrangement joins TRBV6-5 to TRBJ1-5, with D possibly TRBD1 on 6 matching bases. CDR1 MNHEY and CDR2 SVGAGI come from the germline V gene. V lost 8 bases, J lost 9 bases, and 20 bases lay in between. The CDR3 consists of 14 residues. CDR3 residues: CASQPGGGWSPQHF. CDR3 DNA sequence: TGTGCCAGCCAGCCTGGGGGCGGATGGTCGCCCCAGCATTTT.

CDR3 sequence reads: CASSRGWGTEAFF. The CDR3 nucleotides read TGTGCCAGCAGTCGGGGATGGGGCACTGAAGCTTTCTTT. The V and J genes are TRBV6-5 and TRBJ1-1; D not certain. Per germline, CDR1 MNHEY and CDR2 SVGAGI. V lost 5 bases, J lost 4 bases, and 11 bases lay in between. This CDR3 has 13 amino acids.

The rearrangement uses TRBV7-3 and TRBJ1-1; unclear D gene. Germline CDR1 SGHTA, CDR2 FQGTGA. The CDR3 runs 13 residues. The V end was cut by 4 bases, the J end by 5 bases, with 11 bases between. The CDR3 is CASSSGGGTEAFF. CDR3 sequence (DNA): TGTGCCAGCAGCTCGGGAGGAGGGACTGAAGCTTTCTTT.

This sequence joins TRBV19 and TRBJ2-7; the match to TRBD1 covers 7 bases. With V trimmed by 6 bases and J by 2 bases, 10 bases remained unmatched. Germline lookup yields CDR1 LNHDA and CDR2 SQIVND (reference sequence). The CDR3 runs to 15 residues. The chain's CDR3 is CASREPRQGTYEQYF. The CDR3 nucleotides read TGTGCCAGTAGGGAACCCAGACAGGGAACCTACGAGCAGTACTTC.

In DNA form, the CDR3 reads TGTGCCAGCAGCTTAGGAGGGAGCCGCAAAGAGACCCAGTACTTC. Protein product: CASSLGGSRKETQYF. The genes are TRBV7-2 and TRBJ2-5, with a possible D match to TRBD2 (5 bases). Trimming shortened V by 1 base and J by 3 bases, and 12 bases separated the two germline ends. The CDR3 spans 15 residues. Germline assignment: CDR1 SGHTA and CDR2 FQGNSA.

This clone was counted a single time. The genes are TRBV5-1 and TRBJ1-2; tentatively, D is TRBD1 (5 bases). V shed 0 bases and J shed 6 bases, with 9 bases lying between them. The CDR3 loop spans 13 amino acids. Germline V gene sequence: CDR1 SGHRS, CDR2 YFSETQ. The CDR3 nucleotides read TGCGCCAGCAGCTTGGGACAGAGAGATGGCTACACCTTC. Its protein is CASSLGQRDGYTF.

The CDR3 coding sequence is TGTGCCAGCAGTTTCGCGGGCGTTTCACCCCTCCACTTT. As protein: CASSFAGVSPLHF. The chain recombines TRBV12-3 or TRBV12-4 with TRBJ1-6; D remains ambiguous. V lost 3 bases to trimming and J lost 9 bases, with 9 bases between them. This CDR3 contains 13 residues.

This sequence joins TRBV7-2 and TRBJ2-4; possibly TRBD1 for D (5 bases). Germline CDR1 SGHTA, CDR2 FQGNSA. The V end lost 5 bases, the J end lost 5 bases, and 22 bases lay between the germline ends. This CDR3 is built from 17 residues. The CDR3 reads CASSHTRARIGENIQYF. CDR3 DNA sequence: TGTGCCAGCAGCCATACGCGTGCCAGGATAGGGGAAAACATTCAGTACTTC.

This chain uses TRBV7-8 with TRBJ1-5, with 10 bases matching TRBD1. The CDR3 is 18 amino acids. Germline V gene lookup returns CDR1 SGHVS and CDR2 FQNEAQ. Trimming cost V 4 bases and J 7 bases; bases outside gene matches: 16. The DNA of the CDR3 is TGTGCCAGCAGCTCCCTGACAGGGGGCAATCGGTATGGCCAGCCCCAGCATTTT. Protein: CASSSLTGGNRYGQPQHF.

This sequence joins TRBV19 and TRBJ2-7, with D possibly matching TRBD1 (6 bases). From germline, CDR1 is LNHDA and CDR2 SQIVND (reference sequence). Between the trimmed V and J ends, which lost 7 bases and 0 bases, there was a span of 22 bases. The CDR3 is made up of 17 amino acids. CDR3 DNA sequence: TGTGCCAGTACCCCCAAAGGGGCAGGGGCAAGCTCCTACGAGCAGTACTTC. Its protein product is CASTPKGAGASSYEQYF.

The chain couples TRBV6-6 to TRBJ1-1; the match to TRBD1 covers 9 bases. The junction had 5 bases not matched to a gene; V was cut back by 2 bases and J by 4 bases. Germline CDR1 is MNHNY and CDR2 is SVGAGI (reference sequence). The CDR3 has 15 residues. As DNA, the CDR3 is TGTGCCAGCAGTTACATGGGACAGGGAAGCACTGAAGCTTTCTTT. This sequence encodes CASSYMGQGSTEAFF.

The chain has TRBV6-5 and TRBJ1-1; D possibly corresponds to TRBD1 (6 bases). This CDR3 has 15 residues. Trimming stripped 6 bases from V and 3 bases from J, with 17 bases between. Germline CDR1 reads MNHEY; CDR2 reads SVGAGI. The CDR3 nucleotides read TGTGCCAGCAGGCACCAGGGGTTGGGGGACACTGAAGCTTTCTTT. Amino acids: CASRHQGLGDTEAFF.